These 30 T cell receptor beta chains share one sample of origin, sequenced in a study of Tregs in tolerant kidney transplant recipients. Clones were read by immunoSEQ multiplex PCR, and TCRdb kept only the in-frame ones, dropping some. Here the sample spans some 68,000 clones, 84% being singletons. The sample was CD4+ T cells from blood. The receptors shown here come from a human donor in good health.

The chain employs TRBV7-3 and TRBJ2-1; tentatively, D is TRBD2 (7 bases). The germline V and J ends were trimmed by 0 bases and 9 bases, with 18 bases remaining between them. Germline V gene data show CDR1 as SGHTA and CDR2 as FQGTGA. The CDR3 runs 16 residues. This CDR3 is CASSLTRQGRAGEQFF. The CDR3 DNA reads as TGTGCCAGCAGCTTAACGAGGCAGGGGAGGGCGGGTGAGCAGTTCTTC.

This chain links TRBV14 with TRBJ2-1; 7 bases are a match to TRBD2. Germline V gene sequence: CDR1 SGHDN, CDR2 FVKESK. The CDR3 covers 14 residues. The V and J ends lost 4 bases and 3 bases, in that order; junction bases with no gene match: 3. CDR3 bases: TGTGCCAGCAGCCGTACTAGCGTCTACAATGAGCAGTTCTTC. Its protein is CASSRTSVYNEQFF.

The V and J genes are TRBV12-5 and TRBJ1-4; perhaps TRBD1 as D (6 bases). CDR3 size: 16 residues. The germline V gene encodes CDR1 LGHNT and CDR2 FRNRAP. V lost 2 bases, J lost 2 bases, and 12 bases lay in between. CDR3: CASGLTGIRTNEKLFF. In DNA, the CDR3 is TGTGCTAGTGGTTTGACAGGGATAAGGACTAATGAAAAACTGTTTTTT.

V and J are TRBV6-4 and TRBJ2-1, with 9 nucleotides matching TRBD2. The CDR3 is made up of 16 amino acids. Germline V gene sequence: CDR1 MRHNA, CDR2 SNTAGT. V was pared by 4 bases and J by 9 bases, with 13 bases of the junction left unmatched. DNA of the CDR3: TGTGCCAGCAGTGCCCTCGGTTTAGCGGGAGCAAGTGAGCAGTTCTTC. Translated, it gives CASSALGLAGASEQFF.

The rearrangement joins TRBV6-5 to TRBJ1-2, with D unresolved. CDR1 MNHEY and CDR2 SVGAGI come from the germline V gene. V shed 5 bases and J shed 0 bases, with 7 bases lying between them. The CDR3 is 13 amino acids. The CDR3 nucleotides are TGTGCCAGCAGTCGGACCGCTAACTATGGCTACACCTTC. Protein product: CASSRTANYGYTF.

V and J are TRBV15 and TRBJ2-3, with 8 bases matching TRBD2. V was clipped by 0 bases and J by 8 bases; unmatched bases: 7. Germline CDR1 reads LNHNV; CDR2 reads YYDKDF (reference sequence). The CDR3 is made up of 15 amino acids. The CDR3 spells CATSRDLVTSGTQYF. The DNA for the CDR3 is TGTGCCACCAGCAGAGATCTAGTAACTAGCGGTACGCAGTATTTT.

The table lists this clone with a count of one. This chain links TRBV6-6 with TRBJ1-5; 12 bases align to TRBD1. Trimming at V came to 5 bases and at J to 4 bases, leaving 6 bases not matched to a gene. CDR3 length equals 16 residues. Germline CDR1 and CDR2: MNHNY and SVGAGI (reference sequence). The CDR3 protein is CASSPGTGGGNQPQHF. CDR3 in DNA: TGTGCCAGCAGTCCAGGGACAGGGGGCGGGAATCAGCCCCAGCATTTT.

The chain employs TRBV20-1 and TRBJ2-1; D remains unclear. Germline V gene sequence: CDR1 DFQATT, CDR2 SNEGSKA (reference sequence). Trimming removed 4 bases from V and 8 bases from J, with 9 bases in between. The CDR3 runs to 11 residues. CDR3 in amino acids: CSAIPADEQFF. DNA of the CDR3: TGCAGTGCTATTCCGGCGGATGAGCAGTTCTTC.

The chain is built from TRBV30 and TRBJ2-2; unclear D gene. Trimming stripped 5 bases from V and 0 bases from J, with 10 bases between. CDR1 and CDR2 (germline): GTSNPN, SVGIG (reference sequence). The CDR3 is 14 residues long. CDR3 amino acids: CAWGRFANTGELFF. The CDR3, as DNA: TGTGCCTGGGGCCGGTTCGCGAACACCGGGGAGCTGTTTTTT.

The chain joins TRBV7-2 to TRBJ1-2; 7 nucleotides align to TRBD1. The CDR3 loop spans 15 amino acids. Trimming at V came to 5 bases and at J to 2 bases, leaving 8 bases not matched to a gene. Germline CDR1 and CDR2: SGHTA and FQGNSA. CDR3 sequence: CASSTSQGQNYGYTF. CDR3 DNA: TGTGCCAGCAGCACCTCTCAGGGACAGAACTATGGCTACACCTTC.

V is TRBV27 and J is TRBJ2-5; 7 nucleotides match TRBD2. This CDR3 spans 18 amino acids. J was trimmed by 2 bases and V by 6 bases; bases with no gene match: 18. The germline CDR1 and CDR2 sequences are MNHEY and SMNVEV (reference sequence). The CDR3 region is CASSRIPPGGNPQETQYF. CDR3 in DNA: TGTGCCAGCAGCCGCATCCCACCCGGGGGGAATCCGCAAGAGACCCAGTACTTC.

This rearrangement joins TRBV30 to TRBJ1-4, with a tentative D call TRBD1 (6 bases). Between the trimmed V and J ends, which lost 5 bases and 4 bases, there was a span of 11 bases. Germline V gene sequence: CDR1 GTSNPN, CDR2 SVGIG (reference sequence). The CDR3 runs to 13 residues. This chain's CDR3 is CAWETGLNEKLFF. As DNA, the CDR3 is TGTGCCTGGGAGACAGGCCTTAATGAAAAACTGTTTTTT.

This clone was seen a single time. The chain employs TRBV4-1 and TRBJ1-4, with 9 nucleotides matching TRBD1. V was clipped by 1 base and J by 7 bases; unmatched bases: 4. Germline CDR1 is MGHRA and CDR2 is YSYEKL. The CDR3 consists of 15 residues. The CDR3: CASSQARTGVEKLFF. CDR3 DNA sequence: TGCGCCAGCAGCCAAGCTCGGACAGGGGTTGAAAAACTGTTTTTT.

The chain combines TRBV4-3 with TRBJ2-5; weak D call: TRBD2 (5 bases). The CDR3 sequence is 15 residues long. The V gene's germline CDR1 is LGHNA and CDR2 YSLEER. V lost 1 base, J lost 3 bases, and 12 bases lay in between. The CDR3 here is CASSQATTPKETQYF. The CDR3 DNA reads TGCGCCAGCAGCCAAGCGACTACTCCTAAAGAGACCCAGTACTTC.

The CDR3 region has the DNA TGTGCCAGCAGTCCCAGCGGGAGGGGCCTAGCCAAAAACATTCAGTACTTC. Translation: CASSPSGRGLAKNIQYF. The rearrangement uses TRBV28 and TRBJ2-4; 10 nucleotides line up with TRBD2. The junction had 7 bases not matched to a gene; V was cut back by 5 bases and J by 0 bases. The CDR3 runs 17 residues. CDR1 MDHEN and CDR2 SYDVKM come from the germline V gene.

A single count supports this clone. The gene calls are TRBV29-1 and TRBJ2-2, with D tentatively TRBD2 (5 bases). Trimming took 4 bases from V and 6 from J, leaving 12 bases between them. This CDR3 contains 13 residues. Germline V gives CDR1 SQVTM, CDR2 ANQGSEA. The CDR3 protein is CSVGIWGAGELFF. In DNA, the CDR3 is TGCAGCGTTGGAATCTGGGGAGCCGGGGAGCTGTTTTTT.

The J gene is TRBJ1-1, the V gene TRBV7-3; TRBD1 agrees at 7 bases. Germline trimming cut 6 bases from V and 4 bases from J; bases unmatched to any gene: 5. Germline V CDR1 and CDR2: SGHTA, FQGTGA. This CDR3 is built from 13 residues. Written as DNA, the CDR3 is TGTGCCAGCAGTACAGGGGCCGGCACTGAAGCTTTCTTT. Encoded protein: CASSTGAGTEAFF.

The gene calls are TRBV30 and TRBJ2-7; possible D gene TRBD2, 6 bases. Deletions cut 3 bases from V and 0 bases from J, with 18 bases between. This CDR3 is built from 16 residues. Germline V gives CDR1 GTSNPN, CDR2 SVGIG (reference sequence). For the CDR3, the DNA is TGTGCCTGGAGCGTCCTGGCGGGAAGAAACTCCTACGAGCAGTACTTC. This sequence encodes CAWSVLAGRNSYEQYF.

The CDR3 sequence is CASSHRTGTQETQYF. CDR3 bases: TGCGCCAGCAGCCACCGGACAGGAACACAAGAGACCCAGTACTTC. V and J are TRBV4-3 and TRBJ2-5, with 7 bases that match TRBD1. CDR1 and CDR2 (germline): LGHNA, YSLEER. V lost 3 bases to trimming and J lost 2 bases; unmatched junction nucleotides: 6. The CDR3 length is 15 residues.

The V gene is TRBV4-1, the J gene TRBJ1-2, with D unclear. The CDR3 length is 15 residues. The V and J ends lost 4 bases and 4 bases respectively, with 16 bases between them. The germline V gene has CDR1 MGHRA and CDR2 YSYEKL. Here the CDR3 reads CASSRGGGSGYGYTF. CDR3 sequence (DNA): TGCGCCAGCAGCCGCGGAGGAGGGTCGGGCTATGGCTACACCTTC.

The genes are TRBV2 and TRBJ2-7, with D possibly matching TRBD2 (5 bases). CDR3 length: 14 residues. Trimming pared 1 base from V and 4 bases from J, leaving 11 bases between. The germline CDR1 and CDR2 sequences are SNHLY and FYNNEI. The CDR3 DNA follows: TGTGCCAGCAGTGAAGGAGGGAGTGCATACGAGCAGTACTTC. Protein: CASSEGGSAYEQYF.

The chain employs TRBV7-7 and TRBJ2-2; TRBD2 matches at 7 bases. Trimming took 2 bases from V and 3 from J; bases not matched to a gene: 0. Germline CDR1 and CDR2: SSHAT and FNYEAQ (reference sequence). CDR3 length: 14 amino acids. In nucleotides, the CDR3 is TGTGCCAGCAGCTTACTAGCGGACACCGGGGAGCTGTTTTTT. Translation gives CASSLLADTGELFF.

The chain links TRBV30 to TRBJ2-5; the match to TRBD2 covers 10 bases. Germline V gene lookup returns CDR1 GTSNPN and CDR2 SVGIG (reference sequence). V lost 2 bases and J lost 2; bases outside the gene matches: 2. This CDR3 is 14 amino acids long. In DNA, the CDR3 is TGTGCCTGGAGTAGGACTAGCGGTCAAGAGACCCAGTACTTC. It encodes CAWSRTSGQETQYF.

V is TRBV19 and J is TRBJ1-4; the D is unclear. This CDR3 is 14 amino acids long. Per germline, CDR1 LNHDA and CDR2 SQIVND (reference sequence). V was pared by 3 bases and J by 4 bases, with 9 bases between. The CDR3 here is CASSIGGNNEKLFF. For the CDR3, the DNA is TGTGCCAGTAGTATCGGAGGGAATAATGAAAAACTGTTTTTT.

The chain joins TRBV5-1 to TRBJ2-2, with 7 bases that match TRBD1. The J segment lost 4 bases and the V segment lost 0 bases, leaving 3 bases of the junction unmatched. CDR1 is SGHRS, CDR2 YFSETQ, per germline. This CDR3 has 15 amino acids. DNA of the CDR3: TGCGCCAGCAGCTTGGGACAGGGTTCCACCGGGGAGCTGTTTTTT. The encoded protein is CASSLGQGSTGELFF. The complete variable domain, with remaining parts taken from reference TRBV5-1 and TRBJ2-2, reads KAGVTQTPRYLIKTRGQQVTLSCSPISGHRSVSWYQQTPGQGLQFLFEYFSETQRNKGNFPGRFSGRQFSNSRSEMNVSTLELGDSALYLCASSLGQGSTGELFFGEGSRLTVL.

J is TRBJ2-3 and V is TRBV6-1, with 12 nucleotides matching TRBD2. The CDR3 covers 17 residues. Trimming took 4 bases from V and 0 from J; bases not matched to a gene: 5. The germline V gene has CDR1 MNHNS and CDR2 SASEGT. DNA for the CDR3: TGTGCCAGCAGTGCGACTAGCGGGGGCCCTAGCACAGATACGCAGTATTTT. Its protein is CASSATSGGPSTDTQYF.

This chain links TRBV9 with TRBJ2-5, with D perhaps TRBD2 (5 bases). This CDR3 comprises 13 residues. CDR1 and CDR2 (germline): SGDLS, YYNGEE. With 2 bases removed from V and 4 bases from J, the gap between germline ends came to 9 bases. CDR3 in amino acids: CASSVGVRETQYF. CDR3 nucleotide sequence: TGTGCCAGCAGCGTGGGAGTTAGAGAGACCCAGTACTTC.

J is TRBJ1-1 and V is TRBV5-1; D gene ambiguous. The CDR3 runs 15 residues. Germline V gene sequence: CDR1 SGHRS, CDR2 YFSETQ. V lost 3 bases and J lost 1, with 13 bases in between. CDR3 nucleotide sequence: TGCGCCAGCAGCTACATTCGGGTCGGGAACACTGAAGCTTTCTTT. Its protein is CASSYIRVGNTEAFF.

The V gene is TRBV7-6, the J gene TRBJ1-1; TRBD1 aligns across 8 bases. V dropped 2 bases and J dropped 3; count of bases not matched to a gene: 5. This CDR3 region has 15 residues. Germline loops: CDR1 SGHVS, CDR2 FNYEAQ. The CDR3 region has the DNA TGTGCCAGCAGCTTATCAGGGGGCGCATACACTGAAGCTTTCTTT. It yields the protein CASSLSGGAYTEAFF.

The rearrangement joins TRBV2 to TRBJ2-7; 7 nucleotides match TRBD1. Trimming took 8 bases from V and 7 from J; bases not matched to a gene: 14. The CDR3 spans 14 residues. Looked up from germline, CDR1 is SNHLY and CDR2 is FYNNEI. CDR3 coding DNA: TGTGCCAGCGTGACAGGGACAGCCCTCGGGGAGCAGTACTTC. This sequence encodes CASVTGTALGEQYF.